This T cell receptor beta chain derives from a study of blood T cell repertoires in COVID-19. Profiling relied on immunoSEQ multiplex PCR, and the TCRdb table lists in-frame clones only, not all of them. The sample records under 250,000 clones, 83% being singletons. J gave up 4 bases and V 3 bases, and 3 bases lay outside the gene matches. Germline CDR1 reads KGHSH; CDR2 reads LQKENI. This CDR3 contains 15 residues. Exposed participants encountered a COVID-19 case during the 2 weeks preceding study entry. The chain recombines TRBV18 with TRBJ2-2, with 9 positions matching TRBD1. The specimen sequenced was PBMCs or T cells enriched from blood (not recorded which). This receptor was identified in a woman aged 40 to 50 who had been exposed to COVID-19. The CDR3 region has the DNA TGTGCCAGCTCACCGGAGACAGGGGGCACCGGGGAGCTGTTTTTT. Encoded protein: CASSPETGGTGELFF.